This T cell receptor (beta chain) was profiled in a study of T cells in Graves' hyperthyroidism and ophthalmopathy (dated by TCRdb to between 2018 and 2021). In terms of the full investigation: TCR V-J signatures able to tell the groups apart were searched for in a discovery cohort of some 97 patients, of whom under 45 had Graves' ophthalmopathy and around 57 had stable Graves' hyperthyroidism. Prospective prediction of ophthalmopathy was tested in an independent validation cohort of fewer than 20 hyperthyroidism patients and 15 to 17 patients who later progressed to ophthalmopathy. The approximately 100 discovery patients were divided at random into training and test sets in a 7:3 ratio. The study also compared thyroid tissue and blood T-cell repertoires from about 6 Graves' hyperthyroidism patients. After blood sampling, hyperthyroidism patients were treated with methimazole at a starting dose of 30 mg daily, and ophthalmopathy patients were treated with high-dose intravenous methylprednisolone. TCR Vbeta CDR3 sequencing of roughly 140 peripheral blood samples (approximately 44 ophthalmopathy, 75 or so hyperthyroidism and approximately 17 progressor patients) is reported in the paper. Broader findings and caveats from the paper: In validation, progression to ophthalmopathy was predicted by the model with nearly 71% sensitivity and under 85% specificity, a median of around 6.5 months before onset. In cross-validation, a model built on a 13 V-J signature told ophthalmopathy apart from stable hyperthyroidism with approximately 90% sensitivity and around 81% specificity, and in testing the same model reached 80%/75%. Most expanded thyroid clonotypes (frequency above 0.001) were also found in blood, which suggests that blood repertoires may mirror thyroid immune responses. Sample size was not statistically predetermined, and investigators were not blinded to group allocation.

V is pared back by 5 bases and J by 2 bases, with 12 bases lying between the germline termini. The CDR3 covers 14 residues, taking in both the cysteine and the phenylalanine. CDR3 DNA is the only sequence kept; it has 42 bases, read in frame from the first base. CDR1 and CDR2 are read off the germline V gene as ENHRY and SYGVKD. A patient counted as having stable Graves' hyperthyroidism if no progression to ophthalmopathy occurred over 18 months of follow-up. Hyperthyroidism patients were aged 18 to 65 years and newly diagnosed, with disease duration of less than 2 months. Patients with uncontrolled infections, other autoimmune diseases, pregnancy or lactation were excluded. Diagnoses were based on clinical symptoms, serum thyroxine and TRAb, thyroid ultrasound and orbital computed tomography. Total RNA was extracted with Trizol reagent, and quality was checked on an Agilent 2100 Bioanalyzer. The sample holds many counts of this clonotype. Its antigen is not yet known. No clone much larger than this one lies a single base away; base qualities are absent.

The TCR beta CDR3 regions were amplified from the RNA transcripts. The TCR CDR3 was subjected to a first round of RT-PCR using the HTBI primer set and the Qiagen OneStep RT-PCR kit. Libraries were constructed in a second round of multiplex PCR, after which size selection and purification were carried out. Libraries were sequenced paired-end with 100 bp reads on an Illumina HiSeq2000. Processing in the source paper ran as follows. SOAPnuke was used to process the raw data, throwing out any read that contained adapters or uncalled bases, had a mean Phred below 15, or lacked an exact constant-primer or identifier match. COPE v1.2.5 was used to merge high-quality paired reads, and clonotypes were defined as unique nucleotide sequences. MiTCR v1.1 was used to align clonotypes to the IMGT TRBV, TRBD and TRBJ reference segments. The analysis included only V-J combinations with a frequency above 0.0001, which together covered roughly 99% of the repertoires. The TCS score was defined as F50 (clonal expansion) divided by E x V (chaos), with BLOSUM62-based TCRdist calculated between CDR3 peptides within each V-J. Welch's t-statistics and random forest reduced approximately 520 V-J features to about 13, which were used in a naive Bayes classifier (R e1071). The similarity between thyroid and blood repertoires was quantified using the Morisita-Horn index. TCRdb handled the public reads itself, with Q25 trimming in fastp and clone calling in MiXCR, and kept productive beta chains. Here each entry gathers all rows of one CDR3 protein and keeps the most common genes and DNA. TCRdb's processing, not the study's, gives the V and J calls here. The sample table holds 450,000 to 700,000 distinct CDR3 sequences, of which 46% were seen once. The ten largest clonotypes hold approximately 8.4% of the sample.

Sequenced: peripheral blood or thyroid tissue (not recorded which). This TCR came from a woman between 18 and 30 years old with Graves' hyperthyroidism. This receptor chain uses TRBV10-3 and TRBJ2-5, with the D gene call left open. The CDR3 protein: CAISPVIGQETQYF. The DNA is TGTGCCATCAGTCCGGTAATAGGGCAAGAGACCCAGTACTTC.